These 26 T cell receptor beta chains came from one sample sequenced in a study of blood T cells in healthy people across ages. The authors ran a second PCR of roughly 6 to 12 cycles using a sample-barcoded 5' primer and a J-beta primer mix. TCRdb re-derived calls from the 5' RACE reads in MiXCR, one entry per CDR3 protein. Of about 1,600,000 distinct CDR3 sequences in the sample, around two fifths were seen once. The material sequenced was blood. These receptors were collected from a woman under 30 in good health.

This clonotype came up a few times. The V and J genes are TRBV29-1 and TRBJ1-4; 7 bases are shared with TRBD1. The germline V gene has CDR1 SQVTM and CDR2 ANQGSEA. The V segment lost 1 base and the J segment 11 bases; nucleotides outside the gene matches: 7. The CDR3 is 13 residues long. In nucleotides, the CDR3 is TGCAGCGTTGAAGCGGGACAGAGAGACAAACTGTTTTTT. It specifies CSVEAGQRDKLFF.

In this sample, this clonotype turned up once. The rearrangement joins TRBV20-1 to TRBJ1-2, with a possible D match to TRBD1 (5 bases). CDR3 length: 16 residues. V gave up 1 base and J gave up 5 bases, with 20 bases separating them. CDR1 DFQATT and CDR2 SNEGSKA come from the germline V gene (reference sequence). For the CDR3, the DNA is TGCAGTGCTAGAGGGGACGACGGCCCTTCCTGGTATGGCTACACCTTC. Protein: CSARGDDGPSWYGYTF.

This clonotype was seen a few times. The V gene is TRBV4-2, the J gene TRBJ2-3; 9 bases map to TRBD2. CDR3 length: 15 amino acids. Germline V CDR1 and CDR2: LGHNA, YNFKEQ. J was trimmed by 5 bases and V by 0 bases; bases with no gene match: 3. The CDR3 DNA is TGTGCCAGCAGCCAAGAAGCAGCGGGAGGAGATACGCAGTATTTT. Its translation: CASSQEAAGGDTQYF.

This clonotype was recorded once. The gene calls are TRBV7-9 and TRBJ1-1, with 10 nucleotides matching TRBD1. CDR1 and CDR2 (germline): SEHNR, FQNEAQ (reference sequence). J was trimmed by 4 bases and V by 7 bases; bases with no gene match: 15. The CDR3 is 17 amino acids. CDR3 DNA sequence: TGTGCCAGCACTCTATACCGACAGGGGGCGCGGATCACTGAAGCTTTCTTT. This translates into CASTLYRQGARITEAFF.

V and J are TRBV20-1 and TRBJ2-5, with 7 bases fitting TRBD2. The V segment lost 3 bases and the J segment 13 bases; nucleotides outside the gene matches: 17. The CDR3 sequence is 14 residues long. CDR1 is DFQATT, CDR2 SNEGSKA, per germline (reference sequence). The CDR3 is CSARPPETSPPPYF. In nucleotides, the CDR3 is TGCAGTGCTAGGCCTCCGGAGACTAGCCCTCCGCCGTACTTC.

This clonotype was detected only a few times. CDR3 DNA sequence: TGCGCCAGCAGTACTACGGGACTCGCTTACGAGCAGTACTTC. This sequence encodes CASSTTGLAYEQYF. This rearrangement joins TRBV4-1 to TRBJ2-7; maybe TRBD2 (6 bases). The CDR3 loop spans 14 amino acids. V lost 6 bases and J 4 bases, leaving 16 bases between the germline ends. Germline V gene lookup returns CDR1 MGHRA and CDR2 YSYEKL.

The J gene is TRBJ2-3, the V gene TRBV20-1; tentatively, D is TRBD2 (5 bases). Trimming took 6 bases from V and 3 from J, leaving 13 bases between them. The germline CDR1 and CDR2 sequences are DFQATT and SNEGSKA (reference sequence). CDR3 size: 13 residues. The chain's CDR3 is CSAIKEGTDTQYF. As DNA, the CDR3 is TGCAGTGCGATCAAAGAGGGTACAGATACGCAGTATTTT.

This clonotype has just a few counts. V and J are TRBV4-2 and TRBJ2-7, with TRBD2 matching over 11 bases. This CDR3 is 15 amino acids long. Looked up from germline, CDR1 is LGHNA and CDR2 is YNFKEQ. The V and J ends lost 5 bases and 7 bases, in that order; junction bases with no gene match: 10. This CDR3 reads CASSKTSGMAYEQYF. The CDR3 DNA reads TGTGCCAGCAGCAAGACTAGCGGGATGGCGTATGAGCAGTACTTC.

This clonotype occurred a few times. V gene TRBV12-3 or TRBV12-4 combines with J gene TRBJ1-6, with 8 nucleotides matching TRBD1. The CDR3 loop spans 17 amino acids. With V trimmed by 1 base and J by 7 bases, 9 bases remained unmatched. The CDR3 sequence is CASSLVGQGKGNSPLHF. In DNA, the CDR3 is TGTGCCAGCAGTTTAGTAGGACAGGGAAAAGGGAATTCACCCCTCCACTTT.

This rearrangement joins TRBV28 to TRBJ2-3; 7 bases line up with TRBD2. Germline V lookup: CDR1 MDHEN, CDR2 SYDVKM. Unmatched junction bases numbered 15, after V lost 7 bases and J lost 2 bases. CDR3 length: 17 amino acids. The CDR3 DNA reads TGTGCCAGCACCAAACTGGGGCGGGGGAGGAACACAGATACGCAGTATTTT. Its protein is CASTKLGRGRNTDTQYF.

This clonotype was detected only a few times. The V and J genes are TRBV5-1 and TRBJ2-3; 11 bases map to TRBD1. The CDR3 length is 16 residues. The J segment lost 2 bases and the V segment lost 6 bases, leaving 8 bases of the junction unmatched. CDR1 is SGHRS and CDR2 is YFSETQ in the germline V gene. This chain's CDR3 is CASKYGTGGNTDTQYF. Here the CDR3 DNA reads TGCGCCAGCAAATACGGGACAGGGGGGAACACAGATACGCAGTATTTT. Full variable domain (remainder filled in from reference TRBV5-1 and TRBJ2-3): KAGVTQTPRYLIKTRGQQVTLSCSPISGHRSVSWYQQTPGQGLQFLFEYFSETQRNKGNFPGRFSGRQFSNSRSEMNVSTLELGDSALYLCASKYGTGGNTDTQYFGPGTRLTVL.

This clonotype was observed a few times. This chain connects TRBV27 to TRBJ2-7; 7 nucleotides line up with TRBD1. The CDR3 is made up of 16 amino acids. V shed 6 bases, J shed 0 bases, and the junction held 11 bases outside the gene matches. CDR1 and CDR2 from the germline V gene are MNHEY and SMNVEV (reference sequence). CDR3 sequence: CASRLLTGLSSYEQYF. In nucleotides, the CDR3 is TGTGCCAGCAGACTGCTGACAGGGCTGAGCTCCTACGAGCAGTACTTC.

The chain recombines TRBV5-1 with TRBJ2-7; tentative D call: TRBD1 (5 bases). Germline V lookup: CDR1 SGHRS, CDR2 YFSETQ. The CDR3 has 15 amino acids. V dropped 0 bases and J dropped 7 bases, with 17 bases sitting between them. The chain's CDR3 is CASSLDLGDVWEQYF. For the CDR3, the DNA is TGCGCCAGCAGCTTGGACTTAGGGGATGTTTGGGAGCAGTACTTC.

The V and J genes are TRBV2 and TRBJ1-4; a weak D match, TRBD1 (5 bases). This CDR3 has 12 amino acids. CDR1 SNHLY and CDR2 FYNNEI come from the germline V gene. The ends were cut back, 3 bases at V and 8 bases at J, with 7 bases in the middle. Written as DNA, the CDR3 is TGTGCCAGCAGTGAGGAGGGGGAAAAACTGTTTTTT. Encoded protein: CASSEEGEKLFF. Using reference TRBV2 and TRBJ1-4 for the parts outside the CDR3, the full variable domain is EPEVTQTPSHQVTQMGQEVILRCVPISNHLYFYWYRQILGQKVEFLVSFYNNEISEKSEIFDDQFSVERPDGSNFTLKIRSTKLEDSAMYFCASSEEGEKLFFGSGTQLSVL.

This clonotype has just one count. This rearrangement joins TRBV7-2 to TRBJ2-1, with D perhaps matching TRBD2 (6 bases). The assigned J gene may be wrong: the sequence end matches TRBJ2-7 better. The CDR3 runs to 16 residues. From germline, CDR1 is SGHTA and CDR2 FQGNSA. This chain's CDR3 is CASSRPGLSSYNEQYF. In nucleotides, the CDR3 is TGTGCCAGCAGCCGTCCGGGACTGAGCTCCTACAATGAGCAGTACTTC.

This clonotype showed up many times. The chain carries TRBV30 and TRBJ2-7, with 11 bases identical to TRBD2. CDR1 is GTSNPN, CDR2 SVGIG, per germline (reference sequence). CDR3 size: 14 residues. V lost 4 bases, J lost 2 bases, and 4 bases stayed unmatched. Written as DNA, the CDR3 is TGTGCCTGGAAAGGGACTAGCGGAACCTACGAGCAGTACTTC. This encodes CAWKGTSGTYEQYF.

This chain links TRBV2 with TRBJ2-4, with 11 bases fitting TRBD2. This CDR3 has 19 amino acids. V was pared by 6 bases and J by 0 bases, with 13 bases of the junction left unmatched. The V gene's germline CDR1 is SNHLY and CDR2 FYNNEI. The CDR3 DNA reads as TGTGCCAGCAGGGGCAGACTAGCGGGGAACATATTAGCCAAAAACATTCAGTACTTC. This codes for CASRGRLAGNILAKNIQYF.

This rearrangement joins TRBV25-1 to TRBJ1-1; D is ambiguous. This CDR3 region has 10 residues. V was pared by 4 bases and J by 7 bases, with 4 bases between. Germline V gene lookup returns CDR1 MGHDK and CDR2 SYGVNS. CDR3 protein: CASSGHEAFF. The DNA of the CDR3 is TGTGCCAGCAGTGGGCATGAAGCTTTCTTT.

V is TRBV5-6 and J is TRBJ1-2; D possibly corresponds to TRBD1 (5 bases). Trimming took 3 bases from V and 4 from J, leaving 13 bases between them. This CDR3 contains 14 residues. Looked up from germline, CDR1 is SGHDT and CDR2 is YYEEEE. The CDR3 nucleotides are TGTGCCAGCAGCTCGTCGGGGACCTTCTATGGCTACACCTTC. As protein: CASSSSGTFYGYTF.

CDR3 nucleotides: TGTGCCATCAGTGAGTTAGGAGGCGAGCAGTACTTC. Residues: CAISELGGEQYF. The chain couples TRBV10-3 to TRBJ2-5, with D tentatively TRBD2 (5 bases). The DNA matches TRBJ2-7 better at its end, which makes the J call doubtful. The CDR3 extends over 12 amino acids. Germline CDR1 is ENHRY and CDR2 is SYGVKD.

The chain has TRBV15 and TRBJ2-1, with 8 bases aligning to TRBD2. The J call is in doubt because the DNA end fits TRBJ2-7 better. This CDR3 is built from 15 residues. CDR1 and CDR2 from the germline V gene are LNHNV and YYDKDF (reference sequence). The CDR3 loop is CATSRDRGGHNEQYF. The CDR3 DNA follows: TGTGCCACCAGCAGAGATCGCGGGGGGCACAATGAGCAGTACTTC.

The V call is TRBV6-5, the J call TRBJ1-3, with 7 bases identical to TRBD1. V gave up 5 bases and J gave up 4 bases; unmatched junction bases: 11. Germline-derived CDR1 and CDR2 are MNHEY and SVGAGI. The length of the CDR3 is 16 residues. The CDR3 is CASSNRQGVTGNTIYF. CDR3 coding DNA: TGTGCCAGCAGTAATCGCCAGGGGGTGACCGGAAACACCATATATTTT.

This clonotype occurred a few times. This rearrangement joins TRBV29-1 to TRBJ2-2; TRBD2 aligns across 12 bases. J was trimmed by 4 bases and V by 4 bases; bases with no gene match: 4. Per the germline V gene, CDR1 is SQVTM and CDR2 is ANQGSEA. The CDR3 runs to 15 residues. The DNA of the CDR3 is TGCAGCGTTGTGAGGGGACTAGCGGGCACCGGGGAGCTGTTTTTT. This translates into CSVVRGLAGTGELFF.

This clonotype was picked up a small number of times. The gene calls are TRBV10-3 and TRBJ1-1; 7 bases are shared with TRBD1. The germline CDR1 and CDR2 sequences are ENHRY and SYGVKD. V lost 2 bases and J lost 1; bases outside the gene matches: 7. The CDR3 covers 16 residues. Here the CDR3 reads CAISEPPGQRNTEAFF. CDR3 DNA: TGTGCCATCAGTGAGCCCCCGGGACAGAGGAACACTGAAGCTTTCTTT.

This clonotype has only a few counts. The gene calls are TRBV6-6 and TRBJ2-7, with TRBD1 matching over 8 bases. The V and J ends lost 5 bases and 5 bases, in that order; junction bases with no gene match: 5. Germline V CDR1 and CDR2: MNHNY, SVGAGI (reference sequence). The CDR3 runs 13 residues. The DNA of the CDR3 is TGTGCCAGCAGTACCTGGACAGGGAACGAGCAGTACTTC. Its protein is CASSTWTGNEQYF.

In this sample, this clonotype turned up a few times. The gene calls are TRBV3-1 and TRBJ2-1; 8 nucleotides match TRBD2. This CDR3 has 16 residues. The V segment lost 4 bases and the J segment 1 base; nucleotides outside the gene matches: 6. Germline V gene data show CDR1 as LGHDT and CDR2 as YNNKEL (reference sequence). The CDR3 is CASSPQRGRSYNEQFF. The CDR3 DNA is TGTGCCAGCAGCCCACAGCGGGGGCGTTCCTACAATGAGCAGTTCTTC.